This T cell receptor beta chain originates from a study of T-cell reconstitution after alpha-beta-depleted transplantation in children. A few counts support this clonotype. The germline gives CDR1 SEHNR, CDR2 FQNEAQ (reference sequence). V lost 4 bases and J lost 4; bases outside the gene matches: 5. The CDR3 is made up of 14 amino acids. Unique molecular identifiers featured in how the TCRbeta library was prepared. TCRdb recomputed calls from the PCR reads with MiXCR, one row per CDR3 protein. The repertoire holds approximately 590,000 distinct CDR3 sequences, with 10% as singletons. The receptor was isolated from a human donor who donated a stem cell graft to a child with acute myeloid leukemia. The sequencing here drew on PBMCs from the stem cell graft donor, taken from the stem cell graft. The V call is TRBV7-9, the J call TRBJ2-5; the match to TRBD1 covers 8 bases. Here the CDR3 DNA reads TGTGCCAGCAGCTACTCAGGGGGCGGAGAGACCCAGTACTTC. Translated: CASSYSGGGETQYF. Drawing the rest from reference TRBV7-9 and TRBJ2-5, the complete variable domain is DTGVSQNPRHKITKRGQNVTFRCDPISEHNRLYWYRQTLGQGPEFLTYFQNEAQLEKSRLLSDRFSAERPKGSFSTLEIQRTEQGDSAMYLCASSYSGGGETQYFGPGTRLLVL.